Each of the 27 T cell receptor beta chains below was sequenced from the same sample in a study of shared clonotypes between healthy human individuals. Method: immunoSEQ multiplex PCR; TCRdb's copy keeps in-frame clones and lacks some. The sample records approximately 700,000 clones, 60% to 75% being singletons. The sample was memory CD4+ T cells sorted from blood. Subset described: CD45RA-negative fraction. The receptors originated from a woman between 25 and 40 years old in good health.

This clone was recorded only once. The chain combines TRBV28 with TRBJ2-5; 11 nucleotides line up with TRBD2. Germline V gene lookup returns CDR1 MDHEN and CDR2 SYDVKM. This CDR3 comprises 18 residues. V shed 4 bases and J 4 bases; nucleotides not matched to a gene: 14. The CDR3: CASSSGWPSGRFGETQYF. Here the CDR3 DNA reads TGTGCCAGCAGTTCCGGGTGGCCTAGCGGGAGGTTTGGAGAGACCCAGTACTTC.

This clone was counted once. The V call is TRBV10-3, the J call TRBJ2-5; D could derive from TRBD1 or TRBD2 (5 bases each). The CDR3 is made up of 13 amino acids. The ends were cut back, 1 base at V and 3 bases at J, with 6 bases in the middle. Germline assignment: CDR1 ENHRY and CDR2 SYGVKD. CDR3 protein: CAISEWGKETQYF. CDR3 coding DNA: TGTGCCATCAGTGAGTGGGGGAAAGAGACCCAGTACTTC.

This clone turned up a few times. The rearrangement uses TRBV5-4 and TRBJ1-2; 7 nucleotides line up with TRBD1. J lost 5 bases, V lost 4 bases, and 8 bases had no gene match. Germline values: CDR1 SGHNT, CDR2 YYREEE (reference sequence). The CDR3 runs 14 residues. DNA of the CDR3: TGTGCCAGCAGCCCTGGGACAGCTCTATATGGCTACACCTTC. Translating it yields CASSPGTALYGYTF.

The chain employs TRBV7-7 and TRBJ2-6, with D tentatively TRBD1 (5 bases). V was pared by 5 bases and J by 5 bases, with 22 bases between. Germline lookup yields CDR1 SSHAT and CDR2 FNYEAQ (reference sequence). This CDR3 region has 18 residues. CDR3 residues: CASSNKTVPQSRANVLTF. CDR3 sequence (DNA): TGTGCCAGCAGCAACAAGACAGTGCCACAAAGTCGGGCCAACGTCCTGACTTTC.

V is TRBV7-9 and J is TRBJ1-1, with D possibly matching TRBD1 (6 bases). CDR1 is SEHNR, CDR2 FQNEAQ, per germline (reference sequence). Trimming took off 5 bases at V and 1 base at J, with 11 bases between the two ends. The CDR3 is 14 amino acids. The DNA for the CDR3 is TGTGCCAGCAGCCCCGGGACACGGAACACTGAAGCTTTCTTT. Its protein is CASSPGTRNTEAFF.

The CDR3 DNA follows: TGCAGCGTTGAGACTAGCGGCACAGATACGCAGTATTTT. It translates to CSVETSGTDTQYF. This chain connects TRBV29-1 to TRBJ2-3; 8 bases align to TRBD2. Per germline, CDR1 SQVTM and CDR2 ANQGSEA. The CDR3 length is 13 residues. The V and J ends lost 3 bases and 1 base, in that order; junction bases with no gene match: 0.

The chain employs TRBV6-1 and TRBJ1-1; TRBD1 aligns across 7 bases. V shed 7 bases, J shed 0 bases, and the junction held 5 bases outside the gene matches. The CDR3 loop spans 14 amino acids. CDR1 is MNHNS and CDR2 is SASEGT in the germline V gene. This CDR3 reads CASKRDSLNTEAFF. CDR3 bases: TGTGCCAGCAAGCGGGACAGCCTGAACACTGAAGCTTTCTTT.

The CDR3 sequence is CASSLGHQNYGYTF. CDR3 sequence (DNA): TGTGCCAGCAGCTTGGGACACCAGAACTATGGCTACACCTTC. The chain carries TRBV5-4 and TRBJ1-2; D unresolved. CDR3 length: 14 amino acids. The germline V gene has CDR1 SGHNT and CDR2 YYREEE (reference sequence). The ends were cut back, 0 bases at V and 2 bases at J, with 8 bases in the middle. Looking up the rest from reference TRBV5-4 and TRBJ1-2 gives the full variable domain: ETGVTQSPTHLIKTRGQQVTLRCSSQSGHNTVSWYQQALGQGPQFIFQYYREEENGRGNFPPRFSGLQFPNYSSELNVNALELDDSALYLCASSLGHQNYGYTFGSGTRLTVV.

This clone was observed a handful of times. The chain joins TRBV7-2 to TRBJ1-4, with TRBD1 matching 8 bases. Germline CDR1 and CDR2: SGHTA and FQGNSA. V gave up 4 bases and J gave up 10 bases; unmatched junction bases: 5. The CDR3 extends over 13 amino acids. The DNA of the CDR3 is TGTGCCAGCAGCTCCCGGGACAGGCGAAAACTGTTTTTT. Its translation: CASSSRDRRKLFF.

CDR3 amino acids: CASSDSTGLKVRNTIYF. The CDR3 DNA sequence: TGTGCCAGCAGTGACTCTACGGGCCTCAAGGTTAGAAACACCATATATTTT. This rearrangement joins TRBV28 to TRBJ1-3; no reliable D call. The CDR3 spans 17 residues. Trimming cost V 5 bases and J 5 bases, with 22 bases left between them. Germline V gives CDR1 MDHEN, CDR2 SYDVKM.

This sequence joins TRBV29-1 and TRBJ2-7; D is undetermined. The CDR3 loop spans 14 amino acids. Germline V gene data show CDR1 as SQVTM and CDR2 as ANQGSEA. The V gene lost 4 bases and the J gene lost 2 bases, with 15 bases spanning the gap. CDR3 sequence: CSVGVGQMTYEQYF. DNA of the CDR3: TGCAGCGTTGGCGTCGGGCAGATGACCTACGAGCAGTACTTC.

The V call is TRBV5-1, the J call TRBJ2-1; the D gene is possibly TRBD2 (6 bases). Germline loops: CDR1 SGHRS, CDR2 YFSETQ. The CDR3 totals 15 residues. V was clipped by 1 base and J by 5 bases, with 13 bases between them. The CDR3 DNA is TGCGCCAGCAGCTTGAAGCCTAGCGAAAACAATGAGCAGTTCTTC. This encodes CASSLKPSENNEQFF.

A few counts support this clone. CDR3: CASSLGTGYEQYF. The CDR3 DNA follows: TGTGCCAGCAGCTTAGGGACGGGCTACGAGCAGTACTTC. The chain employs TRBV7-8 and TRBJ2-7; D ambiguous. In germline, CDR1 is SGHVS, CDR2 FQNEAQ. Trimming took off 1 base at V and 3 bases at J, with 7 bases between the two ends. The CDR3 length is 13 residues. Together with reference TRBV7-8 and TRBJ2-7, the CDR3 gives the full variable domain: GAGVSQSPRYKVAKRGQDVALRCDPISGHVSLFWYQQALGQGPEFLTYFQNEAQLDKSGLPSDRFFAERPEGSVSTLKIQRTQQEDSAVYLCASSLGTGYEQYFGPGTRLTVT.

This rearrangement joins TRBV28 to TRBJ2-3, with 9 bases matching TRBD1. J was trimmed by 4 bases and V by 5 bases; bases with no gene match: 7. CDR1 and CDR2 from the germline V gene are MDHEN and SYDVKM. The CDR3 loop spans 15 amino acids. In nucleotides, the CDR3 is TGTGCCAGCAGTCCTGGGGACAGGGAATCAGATACGCAGTATTTT. Protein sequence: CASSPGDRESDTQYF.

This CDR3 reads CASSRDRGLSNYGYTF. Written as DNA, the CDR3 is TGTGCCAGCAGTCGGGACAGAGGACTTTCGAACTATGGCTACACCTTC. The rearrangement joins TRBV6-6 to TRBJ1-2, with 7 bases matching TRBD1. The V segment lost 5 bases and the J segment 2 bases; nucleotides outside the gene matches: 11. Germline V gene sequence: CDR1 MNHNY, CDR2 SVGAGI (reference sequence). This CDR3 has 16 amino acids.

The CDR3 bases are TGTGCCAGTAGTATAGGAGGGGATAACACCGGGGAGCTGTTTTTT. This translates into CASSIGGDNTGELFF. The V and J genes are TRBV19 and TRBJ2-2; D may correspond to TRBD1 or TRBD2 (5 bases each). This CDR3 contains 15 residues. Germline V gene sequence: CDR1 LNHDA, CDR2 SQIVND (reference sequence). Trimming cost V 1 base and J 2 bases, with 8 bases left between them.

The J gene is TRBJ1-1, the V gene TRBV10-1; perhaps TRBD1 as D (5 bases). The CDR3 is made up of 11 amino acids. CDR1 is WNHNN, CDR2 SYGVQD, per germline (reference sequence). V gave up 10 bases and J gave up 7 bases, with 13 bases separating them. The CDR3 reads CATKKDNEAFF. The CDR3, as DNA: TGCGCCACCAAAAAGGACAATGAAGCTTTCTTT.

The V call is TRBV4-1, the J call TRBJ2-2; D is undetermined. The CDR3 is made up of 12 amino acids. V dropped 1 base and J dropped 8 bases, with 5 bases sitting between them. CDR1 and CDR2 (germline): MGHRA, YSYEKL. The CDR3 loop is CASSQVSGELFF. In DNA, the CDR3 is TGCGCCAGCAGCCAAGTTTCTGGGGAGCTGTTTTTT.

This sequence joins TRBV6-5 and TRBJ1-4; tentative D call: TRBD1 (6 bases). Trimming left V 2 bases short and J 0 bases short, with 10 bases between. CDR3 size: 16 residues. CDR1 and CDR2 (germline): MNHEY, SVGAGI. CDR3 protein: CASSYKHRATNEKLFF. The CDR3 bases are TGTGCCAGCAGTTACAAACACAGGGCAACTAATGAAAAACTGTTTTTT.

The CDR3 region is CAWSPGTGYEKLFF. CDR3 sequence (DNA): TGTGCCTGGAGCCCCGGGACAGGGTATGAAAAACTGTTTTTT. This chain links TRBV30 with TRBJ1-4; TRBD1 aligns across 9 bases. V shed 3 bases and J 6 bases; nucleotides not matched to a gene: 5. Germline CDR1 GTSNPN, CDR2 SVGIG (reference sequence). This CDR3 spans 14 amino acids.

The genes are TRBV5-4 and TRBJ1-2, with 8 bases identical to TRBD1. The CDR3 consists of 18 residues. With 0 bases clipped from V and 5 bases from J, the junction kept 15 bases outside the gene matches. Germline V gives CDR1 SGHNT, CDR2 YYREEE (reference sequence). The CDR3 sequence is CASSLEWGRGPPSYGYTF. In DNA, the CDR3 is TGTGCCAGCAGCTTGGAATGGGGCAGGGGGCCTCCCTCGTATGGCTACACCTTC.

Of note for this clone: One junction end does not reproduce the germline sequence, and a read error may be involved. The chain has TRBV2 and TRBJ2-1, with 8 bases that match TRBD2. The germline CDR1 and CDR2 sequences are SNHLY and FYNNEI. The CDR3 is made up of 12 amino acids. For the CDR3, the DNA is TGTGCCAGCGGGGTAGAAGCGGGAGCGAGGGTCTTC. This codes for CASGVEAGARVF.

Only one count was recorded for this clone. This chain uses TRBV28 with TRBJ2-2, with D possibly TRBD1 on 5 matching bases. The V end was cut by 6 bases, the J end by 5 bases, with 10 bases between. This CDR3 is 13 amino acids long. Germline CDR1 and CDR2: MDHEN and SYDVKM. The CDR3 loop reads CASRGHSTGELFF. DNA for the CDR3: TGTGCCAGCAGAGGACATTCTACCGGGGAGCTGTTTTTT. The whole variable domain, remainder taken from reference TRBV28 and TRBJ2-2, is DVKVTQSSRYLVKRTGEKVFLECVQDMDHENMFWYRQDPGLGLRLIYFSYDVKMKEKGDIPEGYSVSREKKERFSLILESASTNQTSMYLCASRGHSTGELFFGEGSRLTVL.

Remarks on this clone: The sample holds other DNA sequences that translate to the same CDR3. The chain joins TRBV9 to TRBJ2-1; the D gene is possibly TRBD2 (6 bases). The CDR3 is 15 residues long. Between the trimmed V and J ends, which lost 0 bases and 4 bases, there was a span of 11 bases. From germline, CDR1 is SGDLS and CDR2 YYNGEE. The CDR3 DNA sequence: TGTGCCAGCAGCGTAGGGGGGACTTCTTACAATGAGCAGTTCTTC. It is translated as CASSVGGTSYNEQFF. The full variable domain, its missing parts supplied by reference TRBV9 and TRBJ2-1, is DSGVTQTPKHLITATGQRVTLRCSPRSGDLSVYWYQQSLDQGLQFLIQYYNGEERAKGNILERFSAQQFPDLHSELNLSSLELGDSALYFCASSVGGTSYNEQFFGPGTRLTVL.

This rearrangement joins TRBV19 to TRBJ1-1; D ambiguous. The CDR3 totals 13 residues. V lost 7 bases, J lost 1 base, and 10 bases lay in between. From germline, CDR1 is LNHDA and CDR2 SQIVND (reference sequence). CDR3 in amino acids: CASTMRGNTEAFF. The CDR3 DNA is TGTGCCAGTACCATGCGGGGGAACACTGAAGCTTTCTTT.

This clone was seen more than once but under ten times. The rearrangement links TRBV6-5 to TRBJ2-7; D perhaps matches TRBD2 (6 bases). Trimming took off 6 bases at V and 1 base at J, with 16 bases between the two ends. Germline CDR1 MNHEY, CDR2 SVGAGI. This CDR3 is 15 amino acids long. The CDR3 DNA is TGTGCCAGCAGCCGGAGGGGAAGCGGGTCCTACGAGCAGTACTTC. It yields the protein CASSRRGSGSYEQYF.

This clone was observed once. This sequence joins TRBV18 and TRBJ2-5; 9 bases match TRBD1. The junction had 13 bases not matched to a gene; V was cut back by 6 bases and J by 5 bases. The CDR3 has 16 amino acids. Germline CDR1 is KGHSH and CDR2 is LQKENI. CDR3 in DNA: TGTGCCAGCTCGCCGCCCGGAAACAGGGGGCAGGAGACCCAGTACTTC. Protein product: CASSPPGNRGQETQYF.